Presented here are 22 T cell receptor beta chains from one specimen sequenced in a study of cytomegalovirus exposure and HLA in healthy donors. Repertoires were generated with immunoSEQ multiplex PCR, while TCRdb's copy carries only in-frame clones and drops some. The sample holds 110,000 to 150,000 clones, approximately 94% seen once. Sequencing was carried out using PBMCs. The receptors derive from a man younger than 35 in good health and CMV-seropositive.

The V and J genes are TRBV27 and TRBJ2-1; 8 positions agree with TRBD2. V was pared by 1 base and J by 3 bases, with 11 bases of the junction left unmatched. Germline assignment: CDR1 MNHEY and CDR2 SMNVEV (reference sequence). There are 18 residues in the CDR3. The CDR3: CASSLFSGSGSVYNEQFF. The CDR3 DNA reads TGTGCCAGCAGTTTATTTTCCGGCAGCGGGAGCGTCTACAATGAGCAGTTCTTC.

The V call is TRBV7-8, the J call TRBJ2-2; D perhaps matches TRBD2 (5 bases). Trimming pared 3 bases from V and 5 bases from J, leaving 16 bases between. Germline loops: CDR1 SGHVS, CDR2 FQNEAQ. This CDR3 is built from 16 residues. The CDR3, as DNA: TGTGCCAGCAGCTTGAAGGGAGTCGTTAAGACCGGGGAGCTGTTTTTT. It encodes CASSLKGVVKTGELFF. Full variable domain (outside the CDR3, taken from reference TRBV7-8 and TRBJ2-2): GAGVSQSPRYKVAKRGQDVALRCDPISGHVSLFWYQQALGQGPEFLTYFQNEAQLDKSGLPSDRFFAERPEGSVSTLKIQRTQQEDSAVYLCASSLKGVVKTGELFFGEGSRLTVL.

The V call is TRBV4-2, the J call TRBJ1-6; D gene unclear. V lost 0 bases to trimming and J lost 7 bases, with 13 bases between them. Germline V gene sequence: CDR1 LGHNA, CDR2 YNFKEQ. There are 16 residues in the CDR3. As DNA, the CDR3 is TGTGCCAGCAGCCAAGACGTAGGACTTAGGAATTCACCCCTCCACTTT. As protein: CASSQDVGLRNSPLHF.

The CDR3 DNA follows: TGTGCCAGCAGTGAAAGCGGGCCAGGGTCTGGCTACACCTTC. As protein: CASSESGPGSGYTF. This rearrangement joins TRBV6-1 to TRBJ1-2, with D possibly being TRBD1 (5 bases). Trimming cost V 2 bases and J 7 bases, with 14 bases left between them. The CDR3 length is 14 residues. Germline V gives CDR1 MNHNS, CDR2 SASEGT.

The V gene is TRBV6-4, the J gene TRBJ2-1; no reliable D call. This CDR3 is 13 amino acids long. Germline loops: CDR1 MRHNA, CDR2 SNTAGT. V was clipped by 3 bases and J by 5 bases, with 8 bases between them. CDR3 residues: CASSEGRHNEQFF. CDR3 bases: TGTGCCAGCAGTGAGGGCCGCCACAATGAGCAGTTCTTC.

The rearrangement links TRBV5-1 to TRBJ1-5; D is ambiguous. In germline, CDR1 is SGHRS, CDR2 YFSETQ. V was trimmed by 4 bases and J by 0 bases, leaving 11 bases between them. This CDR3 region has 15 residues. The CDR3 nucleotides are TGCGCCAGCAGCCCAGGAACTTATAGCAATCAGCCCCAGCATTTT. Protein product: CASSPGTYSNQPQHF.

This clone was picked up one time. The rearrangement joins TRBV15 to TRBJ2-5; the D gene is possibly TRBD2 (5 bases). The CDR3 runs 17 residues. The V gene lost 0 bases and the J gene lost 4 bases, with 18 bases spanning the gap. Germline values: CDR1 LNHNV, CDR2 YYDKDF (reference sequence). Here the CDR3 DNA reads TGTGCCACCAGCAGAGATAGTAGAGGGAATGGGCCAGAGACCCAGTACTTC. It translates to CATSRDSRGNGPETQYF.

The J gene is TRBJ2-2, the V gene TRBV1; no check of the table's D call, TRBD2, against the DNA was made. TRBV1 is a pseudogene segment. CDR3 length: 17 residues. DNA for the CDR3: TGCACCAGCAGCCAAGTAGGGAGAGCGGGTCTTGCTGGGGAGCTGTTTTTT. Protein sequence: CTSSQVGRAGLAGELFF.

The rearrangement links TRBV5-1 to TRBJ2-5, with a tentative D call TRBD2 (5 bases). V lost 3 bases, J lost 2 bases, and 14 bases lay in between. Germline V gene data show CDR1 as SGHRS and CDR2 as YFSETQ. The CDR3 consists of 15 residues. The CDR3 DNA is TGCGCCAGCAGCTCGGGGTGGGGTGGGCAAGAGACCCAGTACTTC. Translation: CASSSGWGGQETQYF.

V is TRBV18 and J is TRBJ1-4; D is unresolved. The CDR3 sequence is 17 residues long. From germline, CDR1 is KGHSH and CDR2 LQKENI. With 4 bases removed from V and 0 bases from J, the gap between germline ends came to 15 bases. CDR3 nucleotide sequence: TGTGCCAGCTCACGTTCCGAGCCTTCTGCAACTAATGAAAAACTGTTTTTT. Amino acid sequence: CASSRSEPSATNEKLFF.

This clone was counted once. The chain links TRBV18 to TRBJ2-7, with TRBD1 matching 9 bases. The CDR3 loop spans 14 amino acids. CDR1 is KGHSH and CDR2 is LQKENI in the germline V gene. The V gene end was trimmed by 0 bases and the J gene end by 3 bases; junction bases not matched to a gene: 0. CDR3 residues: CASSPPTGGYEQYF. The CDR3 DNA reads TGTGCCAGCTCACCACCGACAGGGGGCTACGAGCAGTACTTC.

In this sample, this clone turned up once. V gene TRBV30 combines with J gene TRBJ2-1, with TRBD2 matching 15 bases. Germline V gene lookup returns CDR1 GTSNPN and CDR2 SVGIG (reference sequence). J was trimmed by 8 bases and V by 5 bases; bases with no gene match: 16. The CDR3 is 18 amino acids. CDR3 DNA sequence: TGTGCCTGGGGGAGGACTAGCGGGAGGGCCGGTGATGGGGATGAGCAGTTCTTC. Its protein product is CAWGRTSGRAGDGDEQFF.

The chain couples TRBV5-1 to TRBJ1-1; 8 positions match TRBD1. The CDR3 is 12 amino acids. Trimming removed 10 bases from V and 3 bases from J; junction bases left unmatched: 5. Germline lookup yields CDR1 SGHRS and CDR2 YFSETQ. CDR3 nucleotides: TGCGCCTCCAGACAGGGGTACACTGAAGCTTTCTTT. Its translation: CASRQGYTEAFF.

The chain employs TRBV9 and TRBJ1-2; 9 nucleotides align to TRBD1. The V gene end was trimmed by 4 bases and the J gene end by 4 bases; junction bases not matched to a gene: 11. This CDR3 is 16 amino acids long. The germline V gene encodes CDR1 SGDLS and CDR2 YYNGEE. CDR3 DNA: TGTGCCAGCAGCAGAGATACAGGGGGCGCGAGCTATGGCTACACCTTC. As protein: CASSRDTGGASYGYTF.

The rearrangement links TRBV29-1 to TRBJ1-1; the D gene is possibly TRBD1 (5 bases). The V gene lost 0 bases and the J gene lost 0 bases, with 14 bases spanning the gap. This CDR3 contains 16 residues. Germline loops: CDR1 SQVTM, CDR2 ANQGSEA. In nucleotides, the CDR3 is TGCAGCGTTGAAGATGGAAATTGGGACTTGAACACTGAAGCTTTCTTT. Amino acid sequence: CSVEDGNWDLNTEAFF.

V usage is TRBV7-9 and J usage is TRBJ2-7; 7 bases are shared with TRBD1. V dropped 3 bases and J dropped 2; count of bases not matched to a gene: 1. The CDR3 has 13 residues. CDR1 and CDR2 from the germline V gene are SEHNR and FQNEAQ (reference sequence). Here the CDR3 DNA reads TGTGCCAGCAGCTTGACAGGGACCTACGAGCAGTACTTC. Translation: CASSLTGTYEQYF.

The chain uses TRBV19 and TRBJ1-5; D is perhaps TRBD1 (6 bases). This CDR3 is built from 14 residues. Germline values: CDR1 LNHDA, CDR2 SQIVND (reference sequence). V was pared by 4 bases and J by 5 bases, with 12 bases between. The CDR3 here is CASSTRGEYQPQHF. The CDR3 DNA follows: TGTGCCAGTAGTACCAGGGGAGAGTATCAGCCCCAGCATTTT. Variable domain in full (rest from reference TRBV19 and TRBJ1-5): DGGITQSPKYLFRKEGQNVTLSCEQNLNHDAMYWYRQDPGQGLRLIYYSQIVNDFQKGDIAEGYSVSREKKESFPLTVTSAQKNPTAFYLCASSTRGEYQPQHFGDGTRLSIL.

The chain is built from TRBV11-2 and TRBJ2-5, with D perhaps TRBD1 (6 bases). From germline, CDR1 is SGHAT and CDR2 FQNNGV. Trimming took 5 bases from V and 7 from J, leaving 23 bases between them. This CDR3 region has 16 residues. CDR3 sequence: CASSETPGDPFGTQYF. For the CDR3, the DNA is TGTGCCAGCAGCGAAACCCCAGGGGACCCTTTTGGGACCCAGTACTTC.

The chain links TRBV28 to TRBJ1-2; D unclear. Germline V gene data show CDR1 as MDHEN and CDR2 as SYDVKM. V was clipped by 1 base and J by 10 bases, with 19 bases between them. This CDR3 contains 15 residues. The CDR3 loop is CASSLLGRAVGAYTF. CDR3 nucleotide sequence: TGTGCCAGCAGTTTATTGGGGAGGGCGGTAGGTGCCTACACCTTC.

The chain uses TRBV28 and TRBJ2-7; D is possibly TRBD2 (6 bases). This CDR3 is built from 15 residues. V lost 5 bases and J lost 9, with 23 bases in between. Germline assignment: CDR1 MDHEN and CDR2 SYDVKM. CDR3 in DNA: TGTGCCAGCAGTCCCGGGGTAGCGGTCCTTGGAGGGCAGTACTTC. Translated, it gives CASSPGVAVLGGQYF.

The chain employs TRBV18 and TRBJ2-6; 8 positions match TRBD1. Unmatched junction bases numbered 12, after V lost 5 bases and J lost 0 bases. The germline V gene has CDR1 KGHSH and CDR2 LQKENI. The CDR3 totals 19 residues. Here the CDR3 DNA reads TGTGCCAGCTCAGTTTCCCCGGGACAGGATCTCTCTGGGGCCAACGTCCTGACTTTC. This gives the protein CASSVSPGQDLSGANVLTF.

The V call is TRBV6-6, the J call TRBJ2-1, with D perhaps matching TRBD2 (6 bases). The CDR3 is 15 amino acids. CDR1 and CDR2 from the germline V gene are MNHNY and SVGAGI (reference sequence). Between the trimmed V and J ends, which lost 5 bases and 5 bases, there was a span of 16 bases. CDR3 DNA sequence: TGTGCCAGCAGTCACTTGGGACTCGATAACAATGAGCAGTTCTTC. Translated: CASSHLGLDNNEQFF.